This TCR beta chain was obtained from a study of T cells expressing NK-cell markers. From its re-call of the 5' RACE reads, TCRdb lists each CDR3 protein once, without DNA. The sample table includes some 440,000 distinct CDR3 sequences. The CDR3 is made up of 15 amino acids. Germline V lookup: CDR1 SGHAT, CDR2 FQNNGV. The TCR originated in a woman aged 45-60 years in good health. V is TRBV11-2 and J is TRBJ2-5; the TCRdb D gene call, TRBD1, has no DNA to confirm it. Source material: blood T cells: a sorted CD56 or NKG2C T cell subset, CD4+ or CD8+ T cells, or bulk PBMC T cells (not recorded which). The chain's CDR3 is CASSTGTLGGETQYF.